Listed below are T cell receptor beta chains from one sample, sequenced in a study of T-cell memory formation after mild COVID-19. TCRdb passed the 5' RACE reads through MiXCR, listing each CDR3 protein once. Among a few hundred thousand distinct CDR3 sequences listed, 25% to 30% were seen once. Sequencing was done on a sample of PBMCs or a T cell subset sorted from them (not recorded which). The receptors come from an adult woman who had mild COVID-19 (a few samples of this study predate the infection). Cell type and time point are not known. Each CDR3 is given with its conserved first and last residue. Each record gives: J gene, V gene, CDR3 protein.

TRBJ1-1	TRBV10-3	CAISTASGATTEAFF
TRBJ2-7	TRBV7-8	CASSLISLRQGSPSAYEQYF
TRBJ2-5	TRBV5-1	CASSLVAGASKTQYF
TRBJ1-3	TRBV4-2	CASSQDSDRVGGNTTYF
TRBJ1-1	TRBV7-9	CASGLSMTNTEAFF
TRBJ1-1	TRBV5-1	CASSLGGDRSTEAFF
TRBJ1-1	TRBV5-1	CASSLIGTGVLNTEAFF
TRBJ2-5	TRBV7-9	CASSNSGSGETQYF
TRBJ2-7	TRBV12-3/TRBV12-4	CASSNRDRGLYEQYF
TRBJ1-5	TRBV29-1	CSVLTGDNQPQHF
TRBJ2-3	TRBV4-1	CASSQEGGTSTDTQYF
TRBJ1-6	TRBV20-1	CSASWVNSPLHF
TRBJ2-3	TRBV20-1	CSARGWGDPGQATDTQYF
TRBJ2-7	TRBV11-2	CASSPTPTSGRQREQYF
TRBJ1-1	TRBV14	CASSRILNTEAFF
TRBJ2-7	TRBV30	CAWTPGTGGSNEQYF